This T cell receptor beta chain was found in a study of blood T cell repertoires in COVID-19. For the study at large: Material from acute and convalescent COVID-19 was sourced from the United States, Italy and Spain. T cells, B-cell-depleted T cells, or PBMCs supplied cDNA or gDNA.

In the original analysis: Nucleated cell number was recorded as an estimate derived from reference gene primer amplification. Assay used: immunoSEQ multiplex PCR; TCRdb lists only in-frame clones, some missing. V, J and clone size were drawn from that table, and D and trimming were deduced from the DNA. Of tens of thousands of clones listed, less than 80% were seen once; the top ten hold less than 30%. The V end was cut by 4 bases, the J end by 2 bases, with 20 bases between. This CDR3 comprises 17 residues. CDR1 and CDR2 from the germline V gene are SGHTA and FQGNSA. The receptor's source is a man in his fifties or sixties with active or convalescent COVID-19. Sample: peripheral blood. V gene TRBV7-2 combines with J gene TRBJ2-5; D perhaps matches TRBD1 (6 bases). The CDR3 reads CASSSQTGSGEQETQYF. DNA of the CDR3: TGTGCCAGCAGCTCACAAACAGGATCAGGGGAACAAGAGACCCAGTACTTC.